The clone carrying this T cell receptor (beta chain) was counted only a few times. Its matching antigen is unknown. This record belongs to a study of blood T cells in healthy people across ages. This CDR3 is 15 amino acids long. V was pared by 1 base and J by 5 bases, with 5 bases of the junction left unmatched. Germline V gene data show CDR1 as SGHDN and CDR2 as FVKESK. Study-level points and caveats: Diversity was estimated from one million T cells, and these estimates were considered underestimates.

Sample-barcoded 5' priming and a J-beta primer mix drove a second PCR of roughly 7 to 11 cycles. TCRdb processed the 5' RACE reads anew with MiXCR; each CDR3 protein has one entry. The sample includes roughly 800,000 distinct CDR3 sequences, about 62% of them seen just once. The sequenced sample was blood. This sequence joins TRBV14 and TRBJ2-5, with TRBD2 identical over 9 bases. The TCR was taken from a man aged 25-45 years in good health. CDR3 in amino acids: CASSQGSGSFETQYF. CDR3 DNA: TGTGCCAGCAGCCAAGGTAGCGGGAGTTTCGAGACCCAGTACTTC.